The clone carrying this TCR beta chain was picked up a small number of times. The T cells that were sequenced for TCR beta were CD8+ and CD4+ cells from blood. Treatment-naive patients with stable or active relapsing-remitting disease served as multiple sclerosis controls. The CD8+ and CD4+ T cells were negatively isolated, with the TEMRA cells enriched by FACS. This specimen belongs to a study of CD8 T cells in Susac syndrome. The CDR3 runs to 12 residues. V lost 5 bases and J 2 bases, leaving 7 bases between the germline ends. Germline V gene sequence: CDR1 MDHEN, CDR2 SYDVKM. Random hexamers were used to reverse transcribe the RNA input (roughly 0.5 to 1 ug). Each CDR3 protein is one row after TCRdb ran MiXCR on the immunoSEQ multiplex PCR reads. Of some 400,000 distinct CDR3 sequences in the sample, approximately 85% were seen once.

The TCR originated in a human donor with multiple sclerosis. The J gene is TRBJ2-7, the V gene TRBV28; D uncertain. Sequenced: CD8+ T cells from PBMCs. The CDR3 protein is CASSPSTYEQYF. CDR3 coding DNA: TGTGCCAGCAGTCCATCAACCTACGAGCAGTACTTC.